This entry lists 14 T cell receptor beta chains sequenced from one sample in a study of blood T cell repertoires in COVID-19. The table came from immunoSEQ multiplex PCR; TCRdb's copy has only in-frame clones and leaves some out. The sample consists of tens of thousands of clones, 76% of them appearing once. The specimen sequenced was peripheral blood. Source of these receptors: a woman over 75 with acute or convalescent COVID-19.

Comments on this clone: Its ends do not fully match the called genes, so a read error is possible. The chain uses TRBV7-7 and TRBJ1-3; D gene unclear. The germline CDR1 and CDR2 sequences are SSHAT and FNYEAQ (reference sequence). The CDR3 contains 13 residues. CDR3 sequence (DNA): TGTGCTAGCAGCCCGAGCTCTGGAAACACCATATATTTT. This gives the protein CASSPSSGNTIYF.

The V and J genes are TRBV28 and TRBJ2-7; 8 bases align to TRBD1. The junction had 12 bases not matched to a gene; V was cut back by 4 bases and J by 7 bases. This CDR3 has 15 amino acids. From germline, CDR1 is MDHEN and CDR2 SYDVKM. The chain's CDR3 is CASSSLTGDPFEQYF. CDR3 DNA: TGTGCCAGCAGTTCATTGACAGGGGACCCTTTTGAGCAGTACTTC.

This clone was recorded at least ten times. The J gene is TRBJ2-7, the V gene TRBV7-6; 10 bases are a match to TRBD2. The CDR3 is made up of 16 amino acids. Germline V lookup: CDR1 SGHVS, CDR2 FNYEAQ. Trimming at V came to 2 bases and at J to 1 base, leaving 5 bases not matched to a gene. The CDR3 sequence is CASSLTSSGGSYEQYF. In DNA, the CDR3 is TGTGCCAGCAGCTTAACGAGTAGCGGGGGGTCCTACGAGCAGTACTTC. The full variable domain, in which reference TRBV7-6 and TRBJ2-7 provide the parts outside the CDR3, is GAGVSQSPRYKVTKRGQDVALRCDPISGHVSLYWYRQALGQGPEFLTYFNYEAQQDKSGLPNDRFSAERPEGSISTLTIQRTEQRDSAMYRCASSLTSSGGSYEQYFGPGTRLTVT.

This rearrangement joins TRBV19 to TRBJ2-7; TRBD2 matches at 7 bases. CDR3 size: 15 residues. V gave up 3 bases and J gave up 0 bases; unmatched junction bases: 5. The germline V gene encodes CDR1 LNHDA and CDR2 SQIVND (reference sequence). CDR3 in amino acids: CASSIRGRGSYEQYF. The CDR3 coding sequence is TGTGCCAGTAGTATTAGAGGGAGGGGCTCCTACGAGCAGTACTTC.

This rearrangement joins TRBV25-1 to TRBJ2-3, with TRBD2 as a possible D gene (5 bases). V gave up 7 bases and J gave up 6 bases, with 17 bases separating them. This CDR3 spans 14 amino acids. The V gene's germline CDR1 is MGHDK and CDR2 SYGVNS. The CDR3, as DNA: TGTGCCAGCACCGGGAACGGGCCTGGGGATACGCAGTATTTT. Protein product: CASTGNGPGDTQYF.

The V and J genes are TRBV11-3 and TRBJ1-1; D remains ambiguous. V was trimmed by 0 bases and J by 3 bases, leaving 5 bases between them. The CDR3 sequence is 13 residues long. Germline V gene sequence: CDR1 SGHNT, CDR2 YENEEA. This chain's CDR3 is CASSLEAYTEAFF. As DNA, the CDR3 is TGTGCCAGCAGCTTAGAAGCCTACACTGAAGCTTTCTTT.

The CDR3 here is CASSFSGRALHEQYF. The CDR3 coding sequence is TGTGCCAGCAGCTTTAGCGGGAGGGCCCTCCACGAGCAGTACTTC. The rearrangement uses TRBV5-6 and TRBJ2-7, with TRBD2 matching over 11 bases. CDR1 SGHDT and CDR2 YYEEEE come from the germline V gene. The CDR3 covers 15 residues. Trimming cost V 2 bases and J 5 bases; bases outside gene matches: 6.

The chain links TRBV19 to TRBJ1-3; 9 bases line up with TRBD1. After removal of 6 bases from V and 9 bases from J, the junction contained 9 bases not matched to a gene. Germline V lookup: CDR1 LNHDA, CDR2 SQIVND (reference sequence). The CDR3 loop spans 14 amino acids. The CDR3 here is CASRGQGAESTIYF. The CDR3 coding sequence is TGTGCCAGTAGGGGACAGGGCGCGGAGAGCACCATATATTTT. The whole variable domain, remainder taken from reference TRBV19 and TRBJ1-3, is DGGITQSPKYLFRKEGQNVTLSCEQNLNHDAMYWYRQDPGQGLRLIYYSQIVNDFQKGDIAEGYSVSREKKESFPLTVTSAQKNPTAFYLCASRGQGAESTIYFGEGSWLTVV.

This clone has only one observation. The chain recombines TRBV5-1 with TRBJ1-5; D may be TRBD1 (5 bases). In germline, CDR1 is SGHRS, CDR2 YFSETQ. This CDR3 contains 16 residues. Trimming took off 1 base at V and 3 bases at J, with 14 bases between the two ends. Written as DNA, the CDR3 is TGCGCCAGCAGCTTGAATCCAGGGTCCCCCAATCAGCCCCAGCATTTT. Protein sequence: CASSLNPGSPNQPQHF.

This clone was detected a few times. The chain uses TRBV7-9 and TRBJ1-1; 8 bases fit TRBD1. The CDR3 has 16 residues. The V gene end was trimmed by 4 bases and the J gene end by 1 base; junction bases not matched to a gene: 8. CDR1 is SEHNR and CDR2 is FQNEAQ in the germline V gene (reference sequence). CDR3 nucleotide sequence: TGTGCCAGCAGCTCAACCCCTGGGACAGGGAACACTGAAGCTTTCTTT. It translates to CASSSTPGTGNTEAFF.

This sequence joins TRBV6-5 and TRBJ2-6; no clear D. V was pared by 7 bases and J by 0 bases, with 10 bases between. Germline lookup yields CDR1 MNHEY and CDR2 SVGAGI. This CDR3 spans 15 amino acids. The CDR3 is CASMLSLSGANVLTF. CDR3 DNA: TGTGCCAGCATGCTGAGCCTCTCTGGGGCCAACGTCCTGACTTTC.

The rearrangement joins TRBV6-2 or TRBV6-3 to TRBJ2-1, with TRBD2 matching over 10 bases. Germline CDR1 is MNHEY and CDR2 is SVGEGT. The CDR3 spans 17 residues. Germline trimming cut 0 bases from V and 6 bases from J; bases unmatched to any gene: 8. CDR3 DNA: TGTGCCAGCAGTTACTCGGGGATAGCGGGAGGTAGCAATGAGCAGTTCTTC. The encoded protein is CASSYSGIAGGSNEQFF.

The rearrangement links TRBV5-1 to TRBJ2-7, with 8 bases matching TRBD1. Germline CDR1 reads SGHRS; CDR2 reads YFSETQ. With 2 bases clipped from V and 5 bases from J, the junction kept 3 bases outside the gene matches. The CDR3 has 13 residues. CDR3 coding DNA: TGCGCCAGCAGCTTTACAGGGGGAGACGAGCAGTACTTC. Translation gives CASSFTGGDEQYF.

The rearrangement links TRBV10-3 to TRBJ1-2; D possibly corresponds to TRBD1 (5 bases). This CDR3 has 14 amino acids. V was shortened by 8 bases and J by 3 bases, with 16 bases between the two germline ends. The germline V gene encodes CDR1 ENHRY and CDR2 SYGVKD. The CDR3 loop is CAIALWGGHYGYTF. DNA for the CDR3: TGTGCCATCGCCCTTTGGGGGGGACACTATGGCTACACCTTC.